This T cell receptor (beta chain) stems from a study of technical replicates of blood from four donors. The CDR3 runs to 15 residues. Germline assignment: CDR1 SGHDT and CDR2 YYEEEE. The germline V and J ends were trimmed by 4 bases and 5 bases, with 18 bases remaining between them. Data came from immunoSEQ multiplex PCR; TCRdb stores just in-frame clones and leaves some out. The sample carries 45,000 to 65,000 clones, about 95% recorded once. Input material: PBMCs. V gene TRBV5-6 combines with J gene TRBJ2-5; a weak D match, TRBD2 (6 bases). The source of this sequence is a human donor in good health. Some clones in this sample may be carry-over from other donors' samples. CDR3 amino acids: CASSLPPGVGETQYF. The DNA of the CDR3 is TGTGCCAGCAGCCTCCCCCCGGGAGTGGGGGAGACCCAGTACTTC. The full variable domain, with the rest looked up from reference TRBV5-6 and TRBJ2-5, is DAGVTQSPTHLIKTRGQQVTLRCSPKSGHDTVSWYQQALGQGPQFIFQYYEEEERQRGNFPDRFSGHQFPNYSSELNVNALLLGDSALYLCASSLPPGVGETQYFGPGTRLLVL.